This T cell receptor (beta chain) was captured in a study of cytomegalovirus exposure and HLA in healthy donors. Amplification used 60 Vbeta primers and 13 Jbeta primers. Profiling relied on immunoSEQ multiplex PCR, and the TCRdb table lists in-frame clones only, not all of them. The sample carries some 220,000 clones, roughly four fifths recorded once. A remark on this clone: The target antigen is unknown.

Germline CDR1 and CDR2: MGHRA and YSYEKL. V was trimmed by 1 base and J by 2 bases, leaving 8 bases between them. The CDR3 loop spans 14 amino acids. Study-wide findings and caveats: Several of the most significant clusters appeared linked to common viral pathogens, based on a later analysis. The classifier was said to identify cytomegalovirus status with high specificity and sensitivity.

Input material: PBMCs. This TCR was sampled from a middle-aged woman in good health and CMV-seronegative. The chain carries TRBV4-1 and TRBJ1-2; D perhaps matches TRBD1 (6 bases). The CDR3 sequence: CASSQVGQNYGYTF. As DNA, the CDR3 is TGCGCCAGCAGCCAAGTAGGACAGAACTATGGCTACACCTTC.